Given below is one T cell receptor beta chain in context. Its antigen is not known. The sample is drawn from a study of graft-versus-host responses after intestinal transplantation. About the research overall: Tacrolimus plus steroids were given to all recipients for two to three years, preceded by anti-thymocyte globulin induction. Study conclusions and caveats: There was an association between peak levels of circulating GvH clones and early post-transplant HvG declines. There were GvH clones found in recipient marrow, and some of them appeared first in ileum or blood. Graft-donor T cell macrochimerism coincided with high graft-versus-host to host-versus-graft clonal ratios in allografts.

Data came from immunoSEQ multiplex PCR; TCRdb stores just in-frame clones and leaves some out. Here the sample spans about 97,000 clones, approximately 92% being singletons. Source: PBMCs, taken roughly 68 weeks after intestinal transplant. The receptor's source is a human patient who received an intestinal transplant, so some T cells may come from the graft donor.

The CDR3 region has the DNA TGCGCCAGCAGCCAAGACGCGGATTCTTACGAGCAGTACTTC. Its protein product is CASSQDADSYEQYF. The rearrangement links TRBV4-1 to TRBJ2-7; D not resolved. Germline V gene sequence: CDR1 MGHRA, CDR2 YSYEKL. CDR3 length: 14 residues. V lost 0 bases and J lost 4, with 10 bases in between.